This TCR beta chain was identified during a study of cytomegalovirus exposure and HLA in healthy donors. Study background: Findings of an earlier analysis included more than 90 million unique TCR beta sequences from roughly 200 million T cells.

General study findings and limits: Being indistinguishable, some V segments were excluded, TRBV6-2 and TRBV6-3 among them. Immune exposure was documented only through CMV serostatus.

PCR used 60 Vbeta primers and 13 Jbeta primers. Sequencing was performed with immunoSEQ multiplex PCR; in TCRdb, only in-frame clones are kept and a portion is missing. The sample includes over 110,000 clones, 75% to 85% of them seen just once. Whereas donors were nominally healthy upon sampling, unrecorded immune exposures were probable. With regard to this clone: No antigen is known for it.

The germline V and J ends were trimmed by 10 bases and 4 bases, with 14 bases remaining between them. Germline assignment: CDR1 MNHNS and CDR2 SASEGT. This CDR3 contains 12 residues. Sample: PBMCs. The rearrangement joins TRBV6-1 to TRBJ2-7; no definite D call. The clonotype originates from a man aged 35-49 years in good health and CMV-seronegative. CDR3: CATRGSLYEQYF. The CDR3 DNA sequence: TGTGCCACCCGAGGCAGCCTATACGAGCAGTACTTC.